Shown below are 13 T cell receptor beta chains from a single sample sequenced in a study of shared clonotypes between healthy human individuals. Only in-frame clones appear in the TCRdb table, and some are missing; sequencing was by immunoSEQ multiplex PCR. The table includes approximately 530,000 clones, more than 95% detected once. The sample consisted of naive CD4+ T cells sorted from blood. Sample subset: CD45RA+ positively selected. The receptors derive from a woman under 40 in good health.

The chain recombines TRBV7-6 with TRBJ1-2; 11 bases fit TRBD1. This CDR3 region has 15 residues. The germline V gene has CDR1 SGHVS and CDR2 FNYEAQ. J was trimmed by 2 bases and V by 5 bases; bases with no gene match: 4. Here the CDR3 reads CASSPRTGGNYGYTF. Here the CDR3 DNA reads TGTGCCAGCAGCCCTAGGACAGGGGGCAACTATGGCTACACCTTC.

The chain has TRBV30 and TRBJ1-2, with TRBD1 matching 7 bases. Per the germline V gene, CDR1 is GTSNPN and CDR2 is SVGIG (reference sequence). Trimming at V came to 5 bases and at J to 8 bases, leaving 5 bases not matched to a gene. This CDR3 contains 11 residues. CDR3 sequence: CAWDTGDGYTF. In DNA form, the CDR3 reads TGTGCCTGGGACACAGGGGACGGCTACACCTTC.

This clone was seen a single time. This chain joins TRBV28 and TRBJ1-1; tentative D call: TRBD1 (5 bases). The V gene lost 7 bases and the J gene lost 1 base, with 10 bases spanning the gap. The length of the CDR3 is 13 residues. In germline, CDR1 is MDHEN, CDR2 SYDVKM. As DNA, the CDR3 is TGTGCCAGCACCTTGACAGCGAACACTGAAGCTTTCTTT. It encodes CASTLTANTEAFF. The whole variable domain, remainder taken from reference TRBV28 and TRBJ1-1, is DVKVTQSSRYLVKRTGEKVFLECVQDMDHENMFWYRQDPGLGLRLIYFSYDVKMKEKGDIPEGYSVSREKKERFSLILESASTNQTSMYLCASTLTANTEAFFGQGTRLTVV.

The chain combines TRBV2 with TRBJ2-7; TRBD2 matches 8 bases. The germline CDR1 and CDR2 sequences are SNHLY and FYNNEI. The J segment lost 3 bases and the V segment lost 6 bases, leaving 7 bases of the junction unmatched. This CDR3 has 14 residues. CDR3 DNA sequence: TGTGCCAGCAGGGGAGTTAGCGGGATCTACGAGCAGTACTTC. Translated, it gives CASRGVSGIYEQYF. The whole variable domain, filled in from reference TRBV2 and TRBJ2-7, reads EPEVTQTPSHQVTQMGQEVILRCVPISNHLYFYWYRQILGQKVEFLVSFYNNEISEKSEIFDDQFSVERPDGSNFTLKIRSTKLEDSAMYFCASRGVSGIYEQYFGPGTRLTVT.

This chain links TRBV11-2 with TRBJ1-4; 7 bases agree with TRBD1. J lost 7 bases, V lost 3 bases, and 5 bases had no gene match. CDR1 is SGHAT and CDR2 is FQNNGV in the germline V gene. The CDR3 is made up of 14 amino acids. CDR3 loop: CASSFRQGSEKLFF. Here the CDR3 DNA reads TGTGCCAGCAGCTTCCGACAGGGCTCTGAAAAACTGTTTTTT.

This clone was seen only a few times. The chain links TRBV21-1 to TRBJ2-7; the table gives TRBD2 as D, unverified against the DNA. TRBV21-1 is listed as a pseudogene. The CDR3 sequence is 15 residues long. CDR3 region: CASSLSGRSTYEQYF. CDR3 in DNA: TGTGCCAGCAGCCTTAGCGGGAGGAGTACCTACGAGCAGTACTTC.

The chain has TRBV11-1 and TRBJ1-2; the match to TRBD1 covers 8 bases. Germline V gene data show CDR1 as SGHAT and CDR2 as FQDESV (reference sequence). Trimming took 4 bases from V and 4 from J; bases not matched to a gene: 5. The CDR3 covers 14 residues. In DNA, the CDR3 is TGTGCCAGCAGCTCGACAGGGGAAGGCTATGGCTACACCTTC. This sequence encodes CASSSTGEGYGYTF.

As concerns this clone: Compared with germline, one end of the junction differs, possibly owing to a read error. The gene calls are TRBV28 and TRBJ2-2; 13 bases match TRBD2. The CDR3 extends over 18 amino acids. In germline, CDR1 is MDHEN, CDR2 SYDVKM. Here the CDR3 DNA reads TGTGCTAGCAGTTTCAACGGACTAGCGGGAGCAGGCACCGGGGAGCTGTTTTTT. It specifies CASSFNGLAGAGTGELFF.

The chain employs TRBV5-1 and TRBJ2-5, with 8 nucleotides matching TRBD2. The V segment lost 3 bases and the J segment 1 base; nucleotides outside the gene matches: 2. Germline-derived CDR1 and CDR2 are SGHRS and YFSETQ. This CDR3 contains 14 residues. The CDR3 is CASSSLAGQETQYF. CDR3 DNA: TGCGCCAGCAGCTCCCTAGCGGGCCAAGAGACCCAGTACTTC.

The chain links TRBV5-1 to TRBJ1-3, with no clear D. The length of the CDR3 is 14 residues. In germline, CDR1 is SGHRS, CDR2 YFSETQ. V lost 1 base to trimming and J lost 2 bases, with 7 bases between them. Here the CDR3 DNA reads TGCGCCAGCAGCTTGTCAGTAGCTGGAAACACCATATATTTT. Encoded protein: CASSLSVAGNTIYF.

The chain couples TRBV15 to TRBJ2-1, with 7 bases identical to TRBD1. The CDR3 contains 17 residues. V lost 0 bases, J lost 6 bases, and 11 bases stayed unmatched. Germline V CDR1 and CDR2: LNHNV, YYDKDF (reference sequence). CDR3 in amino acids: CATSRDIGTGVSNEQFF. The DNA for the CDR3 is TGTGCCACCAGCAGAGATATAGGTACAGGGGTCTCCAATGAGCAGTTCTTC.

The chain combines TRBV18 with TRBJ1-4; possibly TRBD1 for D (5 bases). From germline, CDR1 is KGHSH and CDR2 LQKENI. The CDR3 has 14 amino acids. Trimming left V 3 bases short and J 11 bases short, with 16 bases between. DNA for the CDR3: TGTGCCAGCTCACCTGGGACCGAGGGATGGAAACTGTTTTTT. This sequence encodes CASSPGTEGWKLFF.

This chain links TRBV18 with TRBJ2-7, with TRBD2 as a possible D gene (5 bases). The germline V and J ends were trimmed by 4 bases and 3 bases, with 10 bases remaining between them. The CDR3 is 13 amino acids. The germline CDR1 and CDR2 sequences are KGHSH and LQKENI. The CDR3 loop is CASSRTGNYEQYF. The CDR3 DNA sequence: TGTGCCAGCTCACGGACTGGAAACTACGAGCAGTACTTC.